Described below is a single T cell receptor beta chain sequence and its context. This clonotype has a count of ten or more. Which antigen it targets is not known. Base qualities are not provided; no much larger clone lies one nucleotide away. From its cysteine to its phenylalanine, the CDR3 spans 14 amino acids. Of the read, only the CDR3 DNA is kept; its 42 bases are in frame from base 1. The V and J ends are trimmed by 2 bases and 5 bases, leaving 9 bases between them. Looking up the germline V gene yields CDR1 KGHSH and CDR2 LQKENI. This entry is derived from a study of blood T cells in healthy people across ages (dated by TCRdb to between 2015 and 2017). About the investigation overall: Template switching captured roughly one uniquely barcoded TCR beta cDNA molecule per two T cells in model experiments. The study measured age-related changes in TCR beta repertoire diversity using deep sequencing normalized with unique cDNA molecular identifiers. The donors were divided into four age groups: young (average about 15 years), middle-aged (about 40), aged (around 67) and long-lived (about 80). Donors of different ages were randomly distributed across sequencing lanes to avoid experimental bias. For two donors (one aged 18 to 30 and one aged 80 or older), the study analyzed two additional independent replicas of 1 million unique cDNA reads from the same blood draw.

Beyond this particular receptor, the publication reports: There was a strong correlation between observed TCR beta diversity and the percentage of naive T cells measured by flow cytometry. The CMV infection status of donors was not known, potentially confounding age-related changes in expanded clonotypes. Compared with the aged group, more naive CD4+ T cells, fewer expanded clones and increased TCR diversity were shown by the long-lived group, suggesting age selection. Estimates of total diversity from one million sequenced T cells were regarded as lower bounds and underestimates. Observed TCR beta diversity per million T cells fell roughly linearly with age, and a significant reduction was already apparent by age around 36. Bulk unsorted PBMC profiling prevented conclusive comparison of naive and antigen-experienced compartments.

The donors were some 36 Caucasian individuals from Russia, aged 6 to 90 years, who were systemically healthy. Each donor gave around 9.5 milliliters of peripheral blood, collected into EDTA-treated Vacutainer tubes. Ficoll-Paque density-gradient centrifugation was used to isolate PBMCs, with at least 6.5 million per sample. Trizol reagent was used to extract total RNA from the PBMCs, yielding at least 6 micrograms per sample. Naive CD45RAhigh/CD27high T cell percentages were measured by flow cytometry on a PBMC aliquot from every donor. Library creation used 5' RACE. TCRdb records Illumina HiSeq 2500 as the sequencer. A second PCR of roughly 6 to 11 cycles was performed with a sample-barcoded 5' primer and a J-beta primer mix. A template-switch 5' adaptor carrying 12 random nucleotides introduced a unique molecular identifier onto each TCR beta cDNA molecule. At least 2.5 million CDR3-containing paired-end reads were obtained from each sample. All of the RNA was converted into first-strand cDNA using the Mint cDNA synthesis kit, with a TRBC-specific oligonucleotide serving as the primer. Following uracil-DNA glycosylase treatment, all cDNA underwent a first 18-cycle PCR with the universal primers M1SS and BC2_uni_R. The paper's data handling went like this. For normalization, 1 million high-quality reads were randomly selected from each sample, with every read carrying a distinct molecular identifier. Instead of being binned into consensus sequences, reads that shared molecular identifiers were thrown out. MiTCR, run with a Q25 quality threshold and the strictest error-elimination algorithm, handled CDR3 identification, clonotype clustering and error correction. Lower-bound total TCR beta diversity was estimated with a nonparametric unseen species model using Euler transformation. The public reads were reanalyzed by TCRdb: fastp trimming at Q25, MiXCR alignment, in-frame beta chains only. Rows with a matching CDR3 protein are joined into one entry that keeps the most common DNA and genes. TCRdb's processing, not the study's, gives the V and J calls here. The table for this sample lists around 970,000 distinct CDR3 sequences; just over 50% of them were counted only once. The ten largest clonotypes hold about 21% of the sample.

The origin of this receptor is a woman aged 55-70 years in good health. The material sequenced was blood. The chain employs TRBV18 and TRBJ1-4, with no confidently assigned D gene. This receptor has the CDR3 CASSPEGRNEKLFF. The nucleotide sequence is TGTGCCAGCTCACCAGAGGGCCGGAATGAAAAACTGTTTTTT.